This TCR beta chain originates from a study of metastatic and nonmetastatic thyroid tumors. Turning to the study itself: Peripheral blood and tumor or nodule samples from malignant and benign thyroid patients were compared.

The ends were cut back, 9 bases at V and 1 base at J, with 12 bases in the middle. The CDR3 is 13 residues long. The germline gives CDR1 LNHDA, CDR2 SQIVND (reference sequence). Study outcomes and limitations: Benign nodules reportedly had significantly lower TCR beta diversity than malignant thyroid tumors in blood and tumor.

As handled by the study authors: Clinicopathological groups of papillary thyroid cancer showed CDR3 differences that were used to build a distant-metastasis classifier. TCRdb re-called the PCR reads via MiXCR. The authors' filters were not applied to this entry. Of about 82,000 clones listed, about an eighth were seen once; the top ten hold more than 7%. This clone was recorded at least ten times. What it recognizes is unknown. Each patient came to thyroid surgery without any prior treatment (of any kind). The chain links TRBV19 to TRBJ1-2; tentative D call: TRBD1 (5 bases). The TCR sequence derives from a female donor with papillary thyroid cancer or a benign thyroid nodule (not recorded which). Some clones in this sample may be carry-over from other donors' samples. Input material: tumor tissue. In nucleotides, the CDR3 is TGTGCCAGCAGGGTTGTAAGTAACTATGGCTACACCTTC. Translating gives CASRVVSNYGYTF.